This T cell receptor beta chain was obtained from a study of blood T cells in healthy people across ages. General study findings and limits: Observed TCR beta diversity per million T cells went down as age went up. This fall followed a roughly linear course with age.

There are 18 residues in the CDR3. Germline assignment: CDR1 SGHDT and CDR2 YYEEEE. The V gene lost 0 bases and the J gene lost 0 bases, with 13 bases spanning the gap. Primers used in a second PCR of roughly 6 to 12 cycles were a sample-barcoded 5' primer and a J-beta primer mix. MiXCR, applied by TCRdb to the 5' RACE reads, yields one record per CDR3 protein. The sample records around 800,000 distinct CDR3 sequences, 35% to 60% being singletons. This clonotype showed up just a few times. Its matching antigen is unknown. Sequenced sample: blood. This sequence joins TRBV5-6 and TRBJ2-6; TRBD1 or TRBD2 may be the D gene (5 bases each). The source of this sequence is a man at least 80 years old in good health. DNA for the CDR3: TGTGCCAGCAGCTTGGTGGCAGGGCGGGTCTCTGGGGCCAACGTCCTGACTTTC. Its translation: CASSLVAGRVSGANVLTF.